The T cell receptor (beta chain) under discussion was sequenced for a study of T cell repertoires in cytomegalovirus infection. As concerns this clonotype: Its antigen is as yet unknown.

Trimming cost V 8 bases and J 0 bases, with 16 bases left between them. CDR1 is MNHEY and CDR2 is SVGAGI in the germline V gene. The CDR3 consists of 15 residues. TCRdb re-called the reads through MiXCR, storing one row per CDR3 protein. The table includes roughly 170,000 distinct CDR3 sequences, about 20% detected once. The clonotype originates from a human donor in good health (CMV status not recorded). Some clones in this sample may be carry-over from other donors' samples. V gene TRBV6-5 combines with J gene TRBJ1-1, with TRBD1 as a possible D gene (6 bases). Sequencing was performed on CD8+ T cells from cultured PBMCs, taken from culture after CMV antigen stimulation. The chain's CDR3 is CASWANRDMNTEAFF. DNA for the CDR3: TGTGCCAGCTGGGCAAACAGGGATATGAACACTGAAGCTTTCTTT.